This record concerns one T cell receptor (beta chain) sequence. This entry is derived from a study of T-cell reconstitution after alpha-beta-depleted transplantation in children. From germline, CDR1 is SGDLS and CDR2 YYNGEE. Trimming removed 0 bases from V and 6 bases from J; junction bases left unmatched: 1. The CDR3 totals 14 residues. During its preparation, the TCRbeta library received unique molecular identifiers. One entry per CDR3 protein results from TCRdb running MiXCR on the PCR reads. The sample holds 450,000 to 500,000 distinct CDR3 sequences, roughly an eighth seen once. The source was PBMCs from the stem cell graft donor, collected from the stem cell graft. This receptor was identified in a human donor who donated a stem cell graft to a child with combined immunodeficiency. The chain employs TRBV9 and TRBJ1-2, with TRBD1 identical over 11 bases. DNA of the CDR3: TGTGCCAGCAGCGTAGGGACAGGGGGCCATGGCTACACCTTC. Translated, it gives CASSVGTGGHGYTF.